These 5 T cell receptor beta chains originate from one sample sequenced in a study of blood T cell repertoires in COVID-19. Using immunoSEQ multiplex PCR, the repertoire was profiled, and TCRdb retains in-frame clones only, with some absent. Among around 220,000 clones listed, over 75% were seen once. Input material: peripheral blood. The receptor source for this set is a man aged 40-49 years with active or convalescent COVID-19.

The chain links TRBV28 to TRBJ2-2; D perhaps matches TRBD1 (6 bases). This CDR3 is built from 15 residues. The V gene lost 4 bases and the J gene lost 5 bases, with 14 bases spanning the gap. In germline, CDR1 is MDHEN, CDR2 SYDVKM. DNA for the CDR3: TGTGCCAGCAGTTCCTCAGGGGTCATGACCGGGGAGCTGTTTTTT. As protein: CASSSSGVMTGELFF.

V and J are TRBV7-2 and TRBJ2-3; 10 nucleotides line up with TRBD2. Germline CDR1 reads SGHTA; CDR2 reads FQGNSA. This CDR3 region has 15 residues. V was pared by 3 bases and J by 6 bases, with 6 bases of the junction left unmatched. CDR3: CASSFPSGGEDTQYF. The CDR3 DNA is TGTGCCAGCAGCTTTCCTAGCGGGGGAGAGGATACGCAGTATTTT.

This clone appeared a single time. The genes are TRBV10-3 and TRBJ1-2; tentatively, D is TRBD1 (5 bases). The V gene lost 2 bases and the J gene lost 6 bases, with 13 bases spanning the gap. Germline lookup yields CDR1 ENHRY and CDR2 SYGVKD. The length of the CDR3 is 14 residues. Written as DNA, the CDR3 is TGTGCCATCAGTGAGACACAGGCGTCCGATGGCTACACCTTC. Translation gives CAISETQASDGYTF.

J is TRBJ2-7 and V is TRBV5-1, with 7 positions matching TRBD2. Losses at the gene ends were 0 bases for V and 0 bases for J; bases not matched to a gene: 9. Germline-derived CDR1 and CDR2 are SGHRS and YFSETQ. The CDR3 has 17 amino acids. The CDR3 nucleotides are TGCGCCAGCAGCTTGGTAATGATAGCGGGTGGCTCCTACGAGCAGTACTTC. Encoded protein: CASSLVMIAGGSYEQYF. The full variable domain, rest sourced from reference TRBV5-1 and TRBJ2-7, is KAGVTQTPRYLIKTRGQQVTLSCSPISGHRSVSWYQQTPGQGLQFLFEYFSETQRNKGNFPGRFSGRQFSNSRSEMNVSTLELGDSALYLCASSLVMIAGGSYEQYFGPGTRLTVT.

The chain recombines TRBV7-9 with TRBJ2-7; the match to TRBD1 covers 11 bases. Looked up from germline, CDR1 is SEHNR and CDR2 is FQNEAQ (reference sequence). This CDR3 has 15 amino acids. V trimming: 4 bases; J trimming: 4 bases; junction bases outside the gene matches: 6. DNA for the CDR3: TGTGCCAGCAGCTCTCCAGGACAGGGGGCTTACGAGCAGTACTTC. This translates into CASSSPGQGAYEQYF.